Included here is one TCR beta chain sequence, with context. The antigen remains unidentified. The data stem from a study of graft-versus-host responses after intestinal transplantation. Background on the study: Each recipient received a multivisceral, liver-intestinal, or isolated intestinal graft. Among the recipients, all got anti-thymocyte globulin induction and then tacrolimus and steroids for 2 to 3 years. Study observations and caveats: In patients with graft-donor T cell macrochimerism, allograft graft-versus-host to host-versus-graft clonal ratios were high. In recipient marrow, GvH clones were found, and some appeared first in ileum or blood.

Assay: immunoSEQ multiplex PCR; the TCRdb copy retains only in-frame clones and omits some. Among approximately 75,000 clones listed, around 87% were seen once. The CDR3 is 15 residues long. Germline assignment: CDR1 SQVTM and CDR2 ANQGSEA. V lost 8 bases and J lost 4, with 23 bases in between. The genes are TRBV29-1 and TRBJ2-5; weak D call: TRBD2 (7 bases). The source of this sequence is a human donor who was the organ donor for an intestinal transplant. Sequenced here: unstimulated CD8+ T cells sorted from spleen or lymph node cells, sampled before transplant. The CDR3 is CSLDEGGGLGETQYF. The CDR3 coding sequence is TGCAGCCTCGACGAGGGGGGGGGACTCGGAGAGACCCAGTACTTC.